These T cell receptor beta chains were read from a single sample in a study of CD8 T cell repertoires and HIV-1 epitope variants. These receptors are not linked to any known antigen. The repertoire was sequenced with immunoSEQ multiplex PCR; TCRdb's copy has only in-frame clones and lacks some. The data hold almost 5,500 clones, with approximately 61% observed a single time. The specimen was cultured CD8+ T cells derived from PBMCs. Receptors originate from a male donor with HIV. The CDR3 runs from the conserved cysteine through the conserved F or W. The D gene is left open where the match is weak. Some rows mark clone size as missing; the rest say once, few, many or name a class of expanded clone.

few	TRBJ1-1	-	TRBV11-3	TGTGCCAGCAGCGACTCTGTGGGCACTGAAGCTTTCTTT	CASSDSVGTEAFF
-	TRBJ1-2	-	TRBV5-4	TGTGCCAGCAGCCCTTCCGAGGCGGGCTATGGCTACACCTTC	CASSPSEAGYGYTF
few	TRBJ1-1	TRBD1	TRBV5-1	TGCGCCAGCAGCTTGATGGGACAGTTGAACACTGAAGCTTTCTTT	CASSLMGQLNTEAFF
few	TRBJ2-7	-	TRBV11-2	TGTGCCAGCAGCTTAAAGGTGACCGAGCAGTACTTC	CASSLKVTEQYF
-	TRBJ1-2	TRBD1	TRBV4-3	TGCGCCAGCAGCCTAGGGTTTTGGACAGGGGGTTATGGCTACACCTTC	CASSLGFWTGGYGYTF
-	TRBJ1-1	-	TRBV28	TGTGCCAGCAGTTTGTCTTCGACACATAACACTGAAGCTTTCTTT	CASSLSSTHNTEAFF
-	TRBJ2-3	-	TRBV28	TGTGCCAGCAGTTTGGGGGGGCCCCAGGGAGATACGCAGTATTTT	CASSLGGPQGDTQYF
-	TRBJ1-2	TRBD1	TRBV13	TGTGCCAGCAGCTCGGGGACAGGGGCTAACTATGGCTACACCTTC	CASSSGTGANYGYTF
-	TRBJ2-5	-	TRBV4-1	TGCGCCAGCAGCCAGTTAGACAGCGTCCAAGAGACCCAGTACTTC	CASSQLDSVQETQYF
few	TRBJ1-1	-	TRBV6-5	TGTGCCACCCGAGGGAGGCCCACTGAAGCTTTCTTT	CATRGRPTEAFF
-	TRBJ1-4	TRBD1	TRBV7-6	TGTGCCAGCAGCTCCCGGACAGGGGGGATTAATGAAAAACTGTTTTTT	CASSSRTGGINEKLFF
few	TRBJ2-4	-	TRBV27	TGTGCCAGCAGTTTACTCACCACCGGACGGGACTCGAACATTCAGTACTTC	CASSLLTTGRDSNIQYF
-	TRBJ1-1	-	TRBV30	TGTGCCACCGCGGAACAGGTGAACACTGAAGCTTTCTTT	CATAEQVNTEAFF
-	TRBJ2-3	TRBD2	TRBV7-2	TGTGCCAGCAGCTGGAGCGGGAACACAGATACGCAGTATTTT	CASSWSGNTDTQYF
once	TRBJ1-2	-	TRBV7-3	TGTGCCAGCAGCTTAACTGGCTCGGGGGACTATGGCTACACCTTC	CASSLTGSGDYGYTF
few	TRBJ2-7	TRBD1	TRBV5-1	TGCGCCAGCAGCCCCACAGGGGACGAGCAGTACTTC	CASSPTGDEQYF
-	TRBJ2-3	-	TRBV2	TGTGCCAGCAGTGACTGGGGTCGGGACGGAGATACGCAGTATTTT	CASSDWGRDGDTQYF
-	TRBJ2-7	TRBD1	TRBV27	TGTGCCAGCAGTTTACAGGGGGCTTACGAGCAGTACTTC	CASSLQGAYEQYF
few	TRBJ2-7	TRBD1	TRBV7-8	TGTGCCAGCAGCTTAGCTGGGACAGGGTCCTACGAGCAGTACTTC	CASSLAGTGSYEQYF
-	TRBJ2-3	-	TRBV6-4	TGTGCCAGCAGTGGGGAGAGGGCCGGGACAGATACGCAGTATTTT	CASSGERAGTDTQYF
few	TRBJ1-3	-	TRBV11-2	TGTGCCAGCAGCTTCCCCTCGCAGGGTAACTCTGGAAACACCATATATTTT	CASSFPSQGNSGNTIYF
-	TRBJ1-1	-	TRBV28	TGTGCCAGCAGTCAGGGGTGGGAGGGCACTGAAGCTTTCTTT	CASSQGWEGTEAFF
-	TRBJ2-7	-	TRBV9	TGTGCCAGCAGCCAGGGCAGCTCTTCCTACGAGCAGTACTTC	CASSQGSSSYEQYF
-	TRBJ2-1	TRBD1	TRBV29-1	TGCAGCGTGATAGGACAGGGGCTTTGGGAAAAGTTCTTC	CSVIGQGLWEKFF
-	TRBJ2-3	-	TRBV27	TGTGCCAGCAGTTTATCCGAGCTGAGTTGGACAGATACGCAGTATTTT	CASSLSELSWTDTQYF
-	TRBJ2-7	-	TRBV5-4	TGTGCCAGCAGCTTGGGACAGTACCTTCGTGAGCAGTACTTC	CASSLGQYLREQYF
-	TRBJ2-7	-	TRBV19	TGTGCCAGTAGTACGGACGGCTCCTACGAGCAGTACTTC	CASSTDGSYEQYF
-	TRBJ1-1	-	TRBV5-1	TGCGCCAGCAGCTTGGGGGGGGCCGGGAACACTGAAGCTTTCTTT	CASSLGGAGNTEAFF